This TCR beta chain emerged from a study of memory CD4+ T cells and cytomegalovirus serostatus. Looked up from germline, CDR1 is SQVTM and CDR2 is ANQGSEA. CDR3 length equals 14 residues. Trimming cost V 1 base and J 0 bases, with 7 bases left between them. The sort gate was single viable CD3+CD4+CD8-CD45RO+ cells for memory CD4+ T cells. Clones were sequenced by immunoSEQ multiplex PCR, and TCRdb holds only the in-frame ones, with some missing. Among about 59,000 clones listed, about three quarters were seen once. This clone has only one observation. The TCR sequence derives from an adult in good health and CMV-seronegative. Some clones in this sample may be carry-over from other donors' samples. The sample taken for sequencing was memory CD4+ T cells from blood. This chain joins TRBV29-1 and TRBJ1-3; D ambiguous. CDR3 nucleotide sequence: TGCAGCGTTGAAGGTGGGAACTCTGGAAACACCATATATTTT. This translates into CSVEGGNSGNTIYF.